These 28 T cell receptor beta chains share one sample of origin, sequenced in a study of cytomegalovirus exposure and HLA in healthy donors. This PCR relied on a set of 60 Vbeta primers and 13 Jbeta primers. The protocol was immunoSEQ multiplex PCR, while the TCRdb copy is restricted to in-frame clones and leaves out a portion. The table has roughly 52,000 clones, around three fifths seen once. What was sequenced was PBMCs. Every receptor here comes from a human donor in good health.

This sequence joins TRBV4-2 and TRBJ1-2; 7 bases are shared with TRBD1. This CDR3 contains 16 residues. CDR1 and CDR2 from the germline V gene are LGHNA and YNFKEQ. V shed 0 bases and J 6 bases; nucleotides not matched to a gene: 10. The CDR3 loop is CASSQDGPGGPDGYTF. DNA of the CDR3: TGTGCCAGCAGCCAAGATGGGCCAGGGGGGCCGGATGGCTACACCTTC.

J is TRBJ1-6 and V is TRBV5-1; D perhaps matches TRBD1 (5 bases). V lost 3 bases to trimming and J lost 0 bases, with 16 bases between them. CDR3 length: 18 residues. In germline, CDR1 is SGHRS, CDR2 YFSETQ. For the CDR3, the DNA is TGCGCCAGCAGCTCCCTTGGGGCAGGTAGCTCCTATAATTCACCCCTCCACTTT. Translation: CASSSLGAGSSYNSPLHF.

The chain combines TRBV4-3 with TRBJ2-2; TRBD2 matches at 8 bases. The CDR3 is made up of 16 amino acids. Per the germline V gene, CDR1 is LGHNA and CDR2 is YSLEER. Trimming took 1 base from V and 15 from J; bases not matched to a gene: 16. The CDR3 loop reads CASSQGGGLALSGVFF. CDR3 DNA sequence: TGCGCCAGCAGCCAAGGGGGTGGACTAGCCCTTTCGGGGGTGTTTTTT.

V usage is TRBV9 and J usage is TRBJ2-2; TRBD1 matches 9 bases. CDR3 length: 15 amino acids. With V trimmed by 3 bases and J by 2 bases, 2 bases remained unmatched. Per the germline V gene, CDR1 is SGDLS and CDR2 is YYNGEE. The CDR3 here is CASSEGQGNTGELFF. Here the CDR3 DNA reads TGTGCCAGCAGCGAGGGACAGGGAAACACCGGGGAGCTGTTTTTT.

On this clone itself: The germline gene is not matched at one end of the junction; a read error may be the cause. The V and J genes are TRBV7-9 and TRBJ2-6; TRBD1 aligns across 10 bases. CDR1 and CDR2 from the germline V gene are SEHNR and FQNEAQ (reference sequence). The CDR3 loop spans 19 amino acids. The CDR3 is CASSSSRDRGLSGANVLPF. The CDR3 DNA sequence: TGTGCCAGCAGCTCCTCCCGGGACAGGGGTCTCTCTGGGGCCAACGTCCTGCCTTTC.

This clone was counted once. V and J are TRBV15 and TRBJ2-7, with a weak D call TRBD2 (5 bases). V was trimmed by 1 base and J by 5 bases, leaving 15 bases between them. Per the germline V gene, CDR1 is LNHNV and CDR2 is YYDKDF (reference sequence). The CDR3 totals 15 residues. CDR3 in DNA: TGTGCCACCAGCAGAGGAAATCCAGCGGTGAACGAGCAGTACTTC. The encoded protein is CATSRGNPAVNEQYF.

V gene TRBV6-5 combines with J gene TRBJ1-2, with TRBD1 as a possible D gene (6 bases). Germline-derived CDR1 and CDR2 are MNHEY and SVGAGI. Trimming took off 6 bases at V and 8 bases at J, with 19 bases between the two ends. The CDR3 extends over 14 amino acids. The CDR3, as DNA: TGTGCCAGCAGGGGGATACGTAGGGGGAGCGGCTACACCTTC. It is translated as CASRGIRRGSGYTF.

The chain combines TRBV20-1 with TRBJ1-5; 8 nucleotides line up with TRBD1. CDR1 is DFQATT, CDR2 SNEGSKA, per germline (reference sequence). The CDR3 sequence is 11 residues long. J lost 10 bases, V lost 6 bases, and 5 bases had no gene match. The CDR3 sequence: CSATPGGPQHF. The CDR3 DNA reads TGCAGTGCCACTCCAGGGGGCCCCCAGCATTTT.

The chain carries TRBV7-9 and TRBJ1-6, with D unresolved. V lost 0 bases, J lost 0 bases, and 12 bases lay in between. The germline V gene has CDR1 SEHNR and CDR2 FQNEAQ (reference sequence). The CDR3 loop spans 18 amino acids. CDR3 residues: CASSLADMGSSYNSPLHF. CDR3 bases: TGTGCCAGCAGCTTAGCGGATATGGGGAGCTCCTATAATTCACCCCTCCACTTT.

The V gene is TRBV5-1, the J gene TRBJ1-6; D perhaps matches TRBD1 (6 bases). V shed 0 bases and J shed 10 bases, with 11 bases lying between them. Germline CDR1 is SGHRS and CDR2 is YFSETQ. CDR3 length equals 14 residues. The CDR3 loop reads CASSLDGGRSPLHF. Written as DNA, the CDR3 is TGCGCCAGCAGCTTGGATGGGGGCCGATCACCCCTCCACTTT.

The chain has TRBV30 and TRBJ2-3, with D possibly being TRBD2 (5 bases). The CDR3 is made up of 16 amino acids. From germline, CDR1 is GTSNPN and CDR2 SVGIG (reference sequence). V was trimmed by 0 bases and J by 4 bases, leaving 17 bases between them. The CDR3 reads CAWSVWATKRADTQYF. CDR3 DNA sequence: TGTGCCTGGAGTGTATGGGCGACTAAACGCGCAGATACGCAGTATTTT.

The chain joins TRBV6-1 to TRBJ2-3; 14 bases line up with TRBD2. V trimming: 2 bases; J trimming: 2 bases; junction bases outside the gene matches: 12. There are 20 residues in the CDR3. Germline assignment: CDR1 MNHNS and CDR2 SASEGT. CDR3 sequence reads: CASSEPYLSTSGGATDTQYF. The CDR3 DNA reads as TGTGCCAGCAGTGAACCCTACCTGTCGACTAGCGGGGGGGCCACAGATACGCAGTATTTT.

This clone was detected only a few times. The chain employs TRBV5-1 and TRBJ2-3; 8 nucleotides match TRBD2. This CDR3 comprises 16 residues. The J segment lost 0 bases and the V segment lost 1 base, leaving 4 bases of the junction unmatched. The V gene's germline CDR1 is SGHRS and CDR2 YFSETQ. The CDR3 here is CASSLRGGRSTDTQYF. The CDR3 nucleotides read TGCGCCAGCAGCTTGCGGGGGGGAAGAAGCACAGATACGCAGTATTTT.

The chain carries TRBV9 and TRBJ2-1; 11 nucleotides match TRBD2. CDR3 length equals 14 residues. V gave up 3 bases and J gave up 9 bases; unmatched junction bases: 5. CDR1 and CDR2 from the germline V gene are SGDLS and YYNGEE. Here the CDR3 DNA reads TGTGCCAGCAGCGCTAGCGGGGGGATGGGTGAGCAGTTCTTC. Protein product: CASSASGGMGEQFF.

This clone appeared a few times. V gene TRBV19 combines with J gene TRBJ2-7, with 11 positions matching TRBD2. The junction had 4 bases not matched to a gene; V was cut back by 4 bases and J by 2 bases. The CDR3 is 15 amino acids. Germline values: CDR1 LNHDA, CDR2 SQIVND (reference sequence). CDR3 loop: CASSTGTSGTYEQYF. CDR3 sequence (DNA): TGTGCCAGTAGTACCGGGACTAGCGGAACCTACGAGCAGTACTTC.

V is TRBV5-5 and J is TRBJ2-7; D is undetermined. The V gene's germline CDR1 is SGHKS and CDR2 YYEKEE (reference sequence). The CDR3 covers 15 residues. With 4 bases removed from V and 3 bases from J, the gap between germline ends came to 17 bases. CDR3 DNA sequence: TGTGCCAGCAGCCCGACTTTCGCAGAGGACTACGAGCAGTACTTC. This encodes CASSPTFAEDYEQYF.

V is TRBV6-1 and J is TRBJ2-1; D unclear. Germline lookup yields CDR1 MNHNS and CDR2 SASEGT. V was trimmed by 0 bases and J by 0 bases, leaving 6 bases between them. There are 15 residues in the CDR3. As DNA, the CDR3 is TGTGCCAGCAGTGAAGCGACGGGCTCCTACAATGAGCAGTTCTTC. Residues: CASSEATGSYNEQFF.

CDR3 DNA sequence: TGCGCCAGCAGCCAAGTGAACCAGGGGCACTACGAGCAGTACTTC. Translation gives CASSQVNQGHYEQYF. The genes are TRBV4-1 and TRBJ2-7; perhaps TRBD1 as D (6 bases). This CDR3 contains 15 residues. V dropped 1 base and J dropped 3 bases, with 13 bases sitting between them. Germline values: CDR1 MGHRA, CDR2 YSYEKL.

This chain links TRBV6-5 with TRBJ2-2; possibly TRBD2 for D (6 bases). Trimming took 6 bases from V and 2 from J, leaving 13 bases between them. Germline CDR1 MNHEY, CDR2 SVGAGI. This CDR3 contains 15 residues. The CDR3 region has the DNA TGTGCCAGCAGCCAAGCACTAGCCAACACCGGGGAGCTGTTTTTT. It translates to CASSQALANTGELFF.

The chain has TRBV30 and TRBJ2-1, with TRBD2 matching 8 bases. The CDR3 contains 11 residues. Germline loops: CDR1 GTSNPN, CDR2 SVGIG (reference sequence). V trimming: 0 bases; J trimming: 16 bases; junction bases outside the gene matches: 5. For the CDR3, the DNA is TGTGCCTGGAGTGTAAGGGGACTAGTTTTCTTC. Translated, it gives CAWSVRGLVFF.

This chain connects TRBV4-1 to TRBJ2-5; 9 nucleotides agree with TRBD2. The J call may not be correct, given that the DNA end is closer to TRBJ2-7. Germline V gives CDR1 MGHRA, CDR2 YSYEKL. This CDR3 is 15 amino acids long. CDR3 protein: CASSQDRGLADEQYF. CDR3 nucleotide sequence: TGCGCCAGCAGCCAAGATAGGGGACTAGCTGACGAGCAGTACTTC.

The J gene is TRBJ1-1, the V gene TRBV4-1; the D gene is possibly TRBD1 (5 bases). Deletions cut 4 bases from V and 3 bases from J, with 12 bases between. This CDR3 has 14 residues. From germline, CDR1 is MGHRA and CDR2 YSYEKL. The CDR3 DNA is TGCGCCAGCAGCCCCGAGACAGTTTACACTGAAGCTTTCTTT. It specifies CASSPETVYTEAFF.

The V gene is TRBV2, the J gene TRBJ2-5; D is undetermined. This CDR3 is built from 14 residues. The ends were cut back, 1 base at V and 4 bases at J, with 10 bases in the middle. From germline, CDR1 is SNHLY and CDR2 FYNNEI. DNA of the CDR3: TGTGCCAGCAGTGAAGGAGGCCTGGTAGAGACCCAGTACTTC. This sequence encodes CASSEGGLVETQYF.

The CDR3 sequence: CASSEGAGRTDTQYF. CDR3 DNA: TGTGCCAGCAGCGAGGGTGCGGGCCGCACAGATACGCAGTATTTT. The chain links TRBV7-2 to TRBJ2-3; a possible D gene is TRBD2 (5 bases). Trimming removed 5 bases at V and 1 base at J, with 13 bases between. The CDR3 extends over 15 amino acids. Germline V lookup: CDR1 SGHTA, CDR2 FQGNSA.

The chain employs TRBV4-2 and TRBJ2-1, with D tentatively TRBD2 (6 bases). Trimming cost V 3 bases and J 0 bases, with 21 bases left between them. The CDR3 has 19 residues. Germline V CDR1 and CDR2: LGHNA, YNFKEQ. The CDR3 region is CASSQNSGGPPGSYNEQFF. The CDR3 coding sequence is TGTGCCAGCAGCCAGAACTCCGGGGGTCCACCGGGCTCCTACAATGAGCAGTTCTTC.

The rearrangement joins TRBV7-9 to TRBJ1-2, with D perhaps matching TRBD1 (5 bases). Germline values: CDR1 SEHNR, CDR2 FQNEAQ (reference sequence). The CDR3 length is 12 residues. V was shortened by 1 base and J by 8 bases, with 8 bases between the two germline ends. The DNA for the CDR3 is TGTGCCAGCAGCTTAGAACAGGAAGGCTACACCTTC. This translates into CASSLEQEGYTF.

There are a few counts of this clone. The rearrangement uses TRBV5-1 and TRBJ2-7; D gene ambiguous. The CDR3 totals 14 residues. Trimming took 1 base from V and 0 from J, leaving 8 bases between them. Germline V CDR1 and CDR2: SGHRS, YFSETQ. DNA of the CDR3: TGCGCCAGCAGCTTGAGACTCGGCTCCTACGAGCAGTACTTC. It is translated as CASSLRLGSYEQYF.

The chain has TRBV18 and TRBJ2-1; TRBD2 matches 10 bases. Germline V gene sequence: CDR1 KGHSH, CDR2 LQKENI. The CDR3 totals 15 residues. The J segment lost 2 bases and the V segment lost 5 bases, leaving 3 bases of the junction unmatched. CDR3 sequence (DNA): TGTGCCAGCTCAGAACTAGCGGGGCCCTACAATGAGCAGTTCTTC. It translates to CASSELAGPYNEQFF.